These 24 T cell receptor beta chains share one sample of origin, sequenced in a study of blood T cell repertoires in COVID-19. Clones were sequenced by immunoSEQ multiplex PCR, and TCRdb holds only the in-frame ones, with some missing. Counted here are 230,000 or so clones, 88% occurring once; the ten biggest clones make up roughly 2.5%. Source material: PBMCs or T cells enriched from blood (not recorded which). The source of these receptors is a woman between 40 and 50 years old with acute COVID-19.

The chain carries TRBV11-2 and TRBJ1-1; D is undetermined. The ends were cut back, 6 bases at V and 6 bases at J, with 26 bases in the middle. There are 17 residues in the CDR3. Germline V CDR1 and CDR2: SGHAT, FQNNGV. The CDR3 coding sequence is TGTGCCAGCAGACCGGTGGGGTATAGAGTACGGGATCCTGAAGCTTTCTTT. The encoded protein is CASRPVGYRVRDPEAFF.

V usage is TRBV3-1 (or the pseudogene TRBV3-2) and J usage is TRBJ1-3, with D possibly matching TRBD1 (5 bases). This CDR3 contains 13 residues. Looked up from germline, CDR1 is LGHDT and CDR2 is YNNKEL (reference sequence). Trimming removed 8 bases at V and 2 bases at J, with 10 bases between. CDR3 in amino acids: CASATVTGNTIYF. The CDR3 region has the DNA TGTGCCAGCGCGACAGTAACTGGAAACACCATATATTTT.

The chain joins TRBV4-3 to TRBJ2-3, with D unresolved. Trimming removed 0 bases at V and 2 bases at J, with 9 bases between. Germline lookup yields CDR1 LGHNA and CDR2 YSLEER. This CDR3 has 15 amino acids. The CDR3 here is CASSQDNLNTDTQYF. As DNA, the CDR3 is TGCGCCAGCAGCCAAGATAACCTAAACACAGATACGCAGTATTTT.

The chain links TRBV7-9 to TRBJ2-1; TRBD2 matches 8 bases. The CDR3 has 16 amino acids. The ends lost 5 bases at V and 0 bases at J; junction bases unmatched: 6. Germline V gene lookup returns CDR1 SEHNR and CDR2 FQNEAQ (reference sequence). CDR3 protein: CASSPRGGSSYNEQFF. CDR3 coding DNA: TGTGCCAGCAGCCCCCGGGGGGGGAGCTCCTACAATGAGCAGTTCTTC.

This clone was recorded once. CDR3 in amino acids: CASSRGAGFVDEKLFF. The CDR3 DNA follows: TGCGCCAGCAGCCGGGGTGCGGGTTTTGTAGATGAAAAACTGTTTTTT. The chain carries TRBV5-1 and TRBJ1-4; D gene ambiguous. This CDR3 has 16 residues. Germline V gene data show CDR1 as SGHRS and CDR2 as YFSETQ. The germline V and J ends were trimmed by 4 bases and 6 bases, with 19 bases remaining between them.

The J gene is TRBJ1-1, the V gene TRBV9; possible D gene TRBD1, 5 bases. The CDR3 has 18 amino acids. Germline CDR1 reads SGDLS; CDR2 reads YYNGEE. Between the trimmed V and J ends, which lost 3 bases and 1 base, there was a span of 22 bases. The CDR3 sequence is CASSAQDQTRVGNTEAFF. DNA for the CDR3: TGTGCCAGCAGCGCCCAGGATCAGACCAGGGTAGGGAACACTGAAGCTTTCTTT. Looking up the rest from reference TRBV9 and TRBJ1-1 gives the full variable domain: DSGVTQTPKHLITATGQRVTLRCSPRSGDLSVYWYQQSLDQGLQFLIQYYNGEERAKGNILERFSAQQFPDLHSELNLSSLELGDSALYFCASSAQDQTRVGNTEAFFGQGTRLTVV.

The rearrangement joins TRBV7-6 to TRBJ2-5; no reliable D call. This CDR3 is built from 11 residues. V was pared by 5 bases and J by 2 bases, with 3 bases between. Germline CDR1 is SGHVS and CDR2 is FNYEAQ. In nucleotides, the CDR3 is TGTGCCAGCAGCCTTCAAGAGACCCAGTACTTC. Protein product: CASSLQETQYF.

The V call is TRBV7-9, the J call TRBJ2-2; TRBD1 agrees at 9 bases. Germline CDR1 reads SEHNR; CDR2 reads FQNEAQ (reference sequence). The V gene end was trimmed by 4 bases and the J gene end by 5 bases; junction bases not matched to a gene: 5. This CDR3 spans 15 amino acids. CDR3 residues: CASSSNRGHTGELFF. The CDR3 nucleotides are TGTGCCAGCAGCTCAAACAGGGGGCATACCGGGGAGCTGTTTTTT.

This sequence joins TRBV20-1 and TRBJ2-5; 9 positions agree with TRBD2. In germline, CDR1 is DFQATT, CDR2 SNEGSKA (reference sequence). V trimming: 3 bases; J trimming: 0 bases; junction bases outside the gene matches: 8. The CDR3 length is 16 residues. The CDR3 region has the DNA TGCAGTGCTAGTCGAGGAGCGGGGGGCTACCAAGAGACCCAGTACTTC. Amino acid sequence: CSASRGAGGYQETQYF.

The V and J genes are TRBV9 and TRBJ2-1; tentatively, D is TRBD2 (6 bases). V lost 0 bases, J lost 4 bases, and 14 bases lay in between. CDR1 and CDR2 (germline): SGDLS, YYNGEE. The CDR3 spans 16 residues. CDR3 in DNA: TGTGCCAGCAGCGTAGGTCCGGAGCGGGCGTACAATGAGCAGTTCTTC. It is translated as CASSVGPERAYNEQFF.

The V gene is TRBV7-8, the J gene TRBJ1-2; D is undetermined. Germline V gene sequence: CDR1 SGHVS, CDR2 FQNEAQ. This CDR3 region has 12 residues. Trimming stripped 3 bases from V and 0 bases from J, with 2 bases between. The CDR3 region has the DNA TGTGCCAGCAGCTTCACTAACTATGGCTACACCTTC. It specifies CASSFTNYGYTF.

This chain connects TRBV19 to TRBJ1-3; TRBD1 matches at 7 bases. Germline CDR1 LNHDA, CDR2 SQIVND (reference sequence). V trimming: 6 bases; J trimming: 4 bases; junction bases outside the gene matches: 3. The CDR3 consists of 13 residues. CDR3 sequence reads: CASRPGQGNTIYF. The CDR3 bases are TGTGCCAGTAGACCGGGACAGGGAAACACCATATATTTT.

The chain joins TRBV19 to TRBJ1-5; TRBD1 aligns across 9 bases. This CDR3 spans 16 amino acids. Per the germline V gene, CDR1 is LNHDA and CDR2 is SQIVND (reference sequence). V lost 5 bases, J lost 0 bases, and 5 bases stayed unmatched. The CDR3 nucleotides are TGTGCCAGTAGTCTTCAACAGGGGGCTAGCAATCAGCCCCAGCATTTT. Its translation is CASSLQQGASNQPQHF.

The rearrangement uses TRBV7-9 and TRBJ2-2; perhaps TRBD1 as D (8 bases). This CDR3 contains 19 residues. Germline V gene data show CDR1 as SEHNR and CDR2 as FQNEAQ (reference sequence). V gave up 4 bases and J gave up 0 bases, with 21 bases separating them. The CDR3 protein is CASSSDRNRGGTNTGELFF. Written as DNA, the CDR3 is TGTGCCAGCAGCTCCGACAGAAACAGGGGGGGTACGAACACCGGGGAGCTGTTTTTT.

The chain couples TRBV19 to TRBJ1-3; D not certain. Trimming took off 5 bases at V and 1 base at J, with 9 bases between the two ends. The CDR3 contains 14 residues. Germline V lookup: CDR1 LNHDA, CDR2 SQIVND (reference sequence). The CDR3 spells CASSVRGSGNTIYF. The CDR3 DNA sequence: TGTGCCAGTAGTGTCAGAGGGTCTGGAAACACCATATATTTT. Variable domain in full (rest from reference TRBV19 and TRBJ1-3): DGGITQSPKYLFRKEGQNVTLSCEQNLNHDAMYWYRQDPGQGLRLIYYSQIVNDFQKGDIAEGYSVSREKKESFPLTVTSAQKNPTAFYLCASSVRGSGNTIYFGEGSWLTVV.

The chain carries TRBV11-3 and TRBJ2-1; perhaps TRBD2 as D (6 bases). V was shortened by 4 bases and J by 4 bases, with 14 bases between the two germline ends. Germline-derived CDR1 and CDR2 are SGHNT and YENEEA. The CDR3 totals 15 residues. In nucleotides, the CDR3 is TGTGCCAGCAGCTCCCCATCCGGGAGTTACAATGAGCAGTTCTTC. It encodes CASSSPSGSYNEQFF.

The CDR3 DNA reads as TGTGCCAGCAGCCTAGGGACAGGGGGCGGCACTGAAGCTTTCTTT. Its protein is CASSLGTGGGTEAFF. This chain joins TRBV27 and TRBJ1-1; 12 nucleotides align to TRBD1. CDR1 is MNHEY and CDR2 is SMNVEV in the germline V gene (reference sequence). There are 15 residues in the CDR3. V lost 6 bases, J lost 4 bases, and 6 bases stayed unmatched.

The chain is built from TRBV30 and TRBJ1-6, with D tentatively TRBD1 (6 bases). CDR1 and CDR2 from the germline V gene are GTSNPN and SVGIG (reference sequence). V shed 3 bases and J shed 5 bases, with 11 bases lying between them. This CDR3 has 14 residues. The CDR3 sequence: CAWSLGQNNSPLHF. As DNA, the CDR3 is TGTGCCTGGAGCCTAGGACAGAATAATTCACCCCTCCACTTT.

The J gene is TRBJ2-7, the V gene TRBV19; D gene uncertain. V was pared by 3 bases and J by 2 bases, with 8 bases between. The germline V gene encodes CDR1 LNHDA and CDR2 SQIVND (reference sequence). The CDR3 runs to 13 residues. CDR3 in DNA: TGTGCCAGTAGTATGAGTTCTACCTACGAGCAGTACTTC. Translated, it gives CASSMSSTYEQYF.

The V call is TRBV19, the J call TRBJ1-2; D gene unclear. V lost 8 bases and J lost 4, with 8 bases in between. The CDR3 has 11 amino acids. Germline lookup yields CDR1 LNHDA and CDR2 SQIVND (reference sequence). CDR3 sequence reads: CASGRRYGYTF. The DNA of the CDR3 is TGTGCCAGTGGCAGGCGCTATGGCTACACCTTC.

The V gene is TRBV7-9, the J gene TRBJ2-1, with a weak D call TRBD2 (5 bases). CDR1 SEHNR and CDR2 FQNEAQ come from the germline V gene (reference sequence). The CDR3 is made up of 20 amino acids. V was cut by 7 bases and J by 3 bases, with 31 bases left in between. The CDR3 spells CASTLGPQLNSVRDYNEQFF. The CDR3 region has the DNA TGTGCCAGCACCCTAGGGCCACAACTCAACTCCGTTCGGGACTACAATGAGCAGTTCTTC.

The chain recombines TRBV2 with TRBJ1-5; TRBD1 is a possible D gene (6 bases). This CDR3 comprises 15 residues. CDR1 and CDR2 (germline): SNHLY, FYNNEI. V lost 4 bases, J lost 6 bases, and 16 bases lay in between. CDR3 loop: CASSVWGGGRQPQHF. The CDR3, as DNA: TGTGCCAGCAGTGTATGGGGGGGCGGGCGTCAGCCCCAGCATTTT. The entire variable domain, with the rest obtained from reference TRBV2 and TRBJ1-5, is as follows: EPEVTQTPSHQVTQMGQEVILRCVPISNHLYFYWYRQILGQKVEFLVSFYNNEISEKSEIFDDQFSVERPDGSNFTLKIRSTKLEDSAMYFCASSVWGGGRQPQHFGDGTRLSIL.

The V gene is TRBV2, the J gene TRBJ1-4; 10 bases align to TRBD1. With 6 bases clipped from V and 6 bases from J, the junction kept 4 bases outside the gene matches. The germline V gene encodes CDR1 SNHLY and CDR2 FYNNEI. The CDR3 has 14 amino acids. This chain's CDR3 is CASRTGTGDEKLFF. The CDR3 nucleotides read TGTGCCAGCAGGACTGGGACAGGGGATGAAAAACTGTTTTTT.

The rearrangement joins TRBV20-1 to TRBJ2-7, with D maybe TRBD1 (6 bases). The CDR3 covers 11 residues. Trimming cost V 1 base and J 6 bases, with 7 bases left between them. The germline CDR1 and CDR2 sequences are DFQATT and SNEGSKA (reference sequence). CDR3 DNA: TGCAGTGCTAGAGGGGGGCCCGAGCAGTACTTC. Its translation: CSARGGPEQYF.